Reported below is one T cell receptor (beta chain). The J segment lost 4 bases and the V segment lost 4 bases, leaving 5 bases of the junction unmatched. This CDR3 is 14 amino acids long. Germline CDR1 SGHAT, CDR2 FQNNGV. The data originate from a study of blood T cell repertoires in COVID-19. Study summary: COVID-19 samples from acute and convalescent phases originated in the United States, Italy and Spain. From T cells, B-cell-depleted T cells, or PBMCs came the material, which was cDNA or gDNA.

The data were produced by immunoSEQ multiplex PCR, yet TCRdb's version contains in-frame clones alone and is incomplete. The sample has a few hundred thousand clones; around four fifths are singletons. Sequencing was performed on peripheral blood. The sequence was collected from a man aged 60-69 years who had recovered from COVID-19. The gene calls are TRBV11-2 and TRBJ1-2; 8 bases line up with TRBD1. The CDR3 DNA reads TGTGCCAGCAGCTCAAGCACAGGGGGCTATGGCTACACCTTC. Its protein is CASSSSTGGYGYTF.